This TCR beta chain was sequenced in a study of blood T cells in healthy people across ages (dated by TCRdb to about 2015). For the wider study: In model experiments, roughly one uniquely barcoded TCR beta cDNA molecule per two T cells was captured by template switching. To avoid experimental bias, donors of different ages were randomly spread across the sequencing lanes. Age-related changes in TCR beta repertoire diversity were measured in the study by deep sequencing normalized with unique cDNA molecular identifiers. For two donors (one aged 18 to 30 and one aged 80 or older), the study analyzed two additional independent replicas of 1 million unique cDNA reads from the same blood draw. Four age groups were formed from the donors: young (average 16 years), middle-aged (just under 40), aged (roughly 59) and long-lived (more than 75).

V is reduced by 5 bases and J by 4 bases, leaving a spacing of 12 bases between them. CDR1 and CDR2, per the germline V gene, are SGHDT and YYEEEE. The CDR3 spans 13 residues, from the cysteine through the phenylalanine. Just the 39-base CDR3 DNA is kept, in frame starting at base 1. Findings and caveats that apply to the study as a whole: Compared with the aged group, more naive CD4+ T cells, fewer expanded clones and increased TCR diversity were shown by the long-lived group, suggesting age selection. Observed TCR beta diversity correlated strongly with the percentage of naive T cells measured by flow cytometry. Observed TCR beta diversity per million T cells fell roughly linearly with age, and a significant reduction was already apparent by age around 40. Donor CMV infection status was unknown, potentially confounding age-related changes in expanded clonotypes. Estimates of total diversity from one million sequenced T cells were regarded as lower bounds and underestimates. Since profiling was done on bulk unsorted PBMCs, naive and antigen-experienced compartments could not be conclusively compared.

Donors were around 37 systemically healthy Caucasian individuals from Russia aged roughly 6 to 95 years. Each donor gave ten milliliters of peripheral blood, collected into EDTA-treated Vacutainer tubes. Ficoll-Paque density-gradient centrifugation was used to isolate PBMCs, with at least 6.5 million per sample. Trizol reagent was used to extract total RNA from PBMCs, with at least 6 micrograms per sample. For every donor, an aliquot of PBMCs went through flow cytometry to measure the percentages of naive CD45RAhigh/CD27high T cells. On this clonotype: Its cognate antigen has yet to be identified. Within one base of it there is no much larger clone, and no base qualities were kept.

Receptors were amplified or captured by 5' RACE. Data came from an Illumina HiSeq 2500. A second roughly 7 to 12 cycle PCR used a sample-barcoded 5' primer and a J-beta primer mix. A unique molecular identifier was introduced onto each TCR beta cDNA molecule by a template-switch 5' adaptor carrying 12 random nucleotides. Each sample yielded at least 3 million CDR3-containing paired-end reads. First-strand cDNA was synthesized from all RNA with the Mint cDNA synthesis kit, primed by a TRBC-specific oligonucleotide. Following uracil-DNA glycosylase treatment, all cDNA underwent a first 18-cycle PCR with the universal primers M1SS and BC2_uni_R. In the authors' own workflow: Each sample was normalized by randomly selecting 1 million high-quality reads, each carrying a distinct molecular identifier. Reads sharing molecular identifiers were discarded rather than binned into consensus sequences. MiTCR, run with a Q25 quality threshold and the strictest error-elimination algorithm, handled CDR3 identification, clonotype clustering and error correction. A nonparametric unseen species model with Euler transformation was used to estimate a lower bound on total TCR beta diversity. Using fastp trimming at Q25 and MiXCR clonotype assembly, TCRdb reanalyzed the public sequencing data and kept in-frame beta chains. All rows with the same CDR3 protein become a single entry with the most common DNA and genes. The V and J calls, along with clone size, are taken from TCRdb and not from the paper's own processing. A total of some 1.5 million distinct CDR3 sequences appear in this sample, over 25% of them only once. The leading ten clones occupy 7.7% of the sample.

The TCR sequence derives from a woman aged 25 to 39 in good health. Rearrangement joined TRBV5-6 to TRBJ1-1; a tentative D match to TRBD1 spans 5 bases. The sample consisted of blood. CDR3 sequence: CASRPGHITEAFF. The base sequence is TGTGCCAGCAGACCCGGACATATCACTGAAGCTTTCTTT.